This T cell receptor beta chain was observed in a study of human T cells and chemical hapten exposure. Background on the study: Donors were sensitized with 2% DPC on the upper inner arm. The study traced per-sample TCR yield variation mainly to small differences in pooled library volumes. Epicutaneous patch tests delivered 0.01% DPC to the upper back, with evaluation at 6 days. Study-level points and caveats: The study found that DPC sensitization did not change TCRs above 1 in 1000 frequency.

Time point given: pre-sensitization, week 0. Treatment denoted: therapeutic diphenylcyclopropenone sensitization with weekly scalp DPC. TCRdb used MiXCR to reprocess the RACE reads, holding one entry per CDR3 protein. The sample contains over 300,000 distinct CDR3 sequences, 5.1% of which appear only once. This clonotype occurred a few times. The antigen remains unidentified. The receptor's source is a woman between 50 and 59 years old with alopecia areata. Some clones in this sample may be carry-over from other donors' samples. The material sequenced was whole blood, taken in connection with sensitization to the hapten diphenylcyclopropenone (DPC).

CDR3 loop: CSASAGHQRVVNSNQPQHF. The CDR3 DNA reads TGCAGTGCTAGCGCTGGACACCAGAGGGTCGTGAATAGCAATCAGCCCCAGCATTTT. This chain links TRBV20-1 with TRBJ1-5; a weak D match, TRBD1 (5 bases). The CDR3 consists of 19 residues. V lost 3 bases to trimming and J lost 0 bases, with 24 bases between them. Germline-derived CDR1 and CDR2 are DFQATT and SNEGSKA (reference sequence).